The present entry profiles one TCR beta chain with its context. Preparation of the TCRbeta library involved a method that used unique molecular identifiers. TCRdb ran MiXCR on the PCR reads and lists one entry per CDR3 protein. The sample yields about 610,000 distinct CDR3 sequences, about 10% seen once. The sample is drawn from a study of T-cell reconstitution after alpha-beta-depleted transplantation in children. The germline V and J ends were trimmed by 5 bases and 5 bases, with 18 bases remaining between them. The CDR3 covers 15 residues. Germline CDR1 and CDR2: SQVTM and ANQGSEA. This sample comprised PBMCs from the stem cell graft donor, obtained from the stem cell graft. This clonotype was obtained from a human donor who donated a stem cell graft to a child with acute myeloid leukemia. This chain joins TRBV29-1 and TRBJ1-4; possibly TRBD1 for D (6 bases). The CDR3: CSVQGRTLPNEKLFF. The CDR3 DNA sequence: TGCAGCGTTCAGGGGCGGACACTGCCAAATGAAAAACTGTTTTTT.